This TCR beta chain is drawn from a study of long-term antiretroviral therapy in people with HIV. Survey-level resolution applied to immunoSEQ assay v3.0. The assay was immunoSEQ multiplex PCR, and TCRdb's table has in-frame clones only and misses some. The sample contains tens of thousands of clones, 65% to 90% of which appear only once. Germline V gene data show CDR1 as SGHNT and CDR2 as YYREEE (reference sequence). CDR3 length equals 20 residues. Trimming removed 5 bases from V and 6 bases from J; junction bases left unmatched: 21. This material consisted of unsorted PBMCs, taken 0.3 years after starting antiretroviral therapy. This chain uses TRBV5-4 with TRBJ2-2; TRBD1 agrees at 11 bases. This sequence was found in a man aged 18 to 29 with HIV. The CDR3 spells CASSYFTGQGDRYPPGELFF. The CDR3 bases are TGTGCCAGCAGTTATTTTACGGGACAGGGGGACCGATACCCTCCCGGGGAGCTGTTTTTT.